The 10 T cell receptor beta chains presented below share a single source sample, sequenced in a study of T-cell reconstitution after alpha-beta-depleted transplantation in children. Researchers prepared the TCRbeta library using unique molecular identifiers, the study reports. TCRdb re-called the PCR reads with MiXCR, one entry per CDR3 protein. In the table there are about 92,000 distinct CDR3 sequences, 12% of which are singletons. Sequenced here: PBMCs from the stem cell graft donor, sampled from the stem cell graft. These receptors were taken from a human donor who donated a stem cell graft to a child with inherited bone marrow failure.

This clonotype was seen just once. This chain links TRBV13 with TRBJ2-2; D is unresolved. This CDR3 is built from 14 residues. Per germline, CDR1 PRHDT and CDR2 FYEKMQ (reference sequence). Trimming shortened V by 0 bases and J by 3 bases, and 5 bases separated the two germline ends. This CDR3 reads CASSLGQHTGELFF. CDR3 nucleotide sequence: TGTGCCAGCAGCTTAGGGCAGCACACCGGGGAGCTGTTTTTT.

At least ten counts were recorded for this clonotype. Relative to the germline gene, one junction end is altered; a read error may explain this. The gene calls are TRBV5-1 and TRBJ2-5, with 9 positions matching TRBD1. The CDR3 loop spans 16 amino acids. The germline V gene encodes CDR1 SGHRS and CDR2 YFSETQ. In DNA form, the CDR3 reads TGCGCCATCAGCTTGAGAACAGGGGGCGCGGGAGAGACCCAGTACTTC. Translating it yields CAISLRTGGAGETQYF.

There are many counts of this clonotype. The chain combines TRBV7-2 with TRBJ2-7; D is unresolved. CDR1 is SGHTA and CDR2 is FQGNSA in the germline V gene. This CDR3 spans 15 amino acids. V lost 2 bases to trimming and J lost 3 bases, with 14 bases between them. The CDR3, as DNA: TGTGCCAGCAGCTTAACGATCGGACGCCTCTACGAGCAGTACTTC. Protein: CASSLTIGRLYEQYF.

This rearrangement joins TRBV5-4 to TRBJ2-7; D could derive from TRBD1 or TRBD2 (5 bases each). The V end lost 4 bases, the J end lost 3 bases, and 14 bases lay between the germline ends. Germline V gene data show CDR1 as SGHNT and CDR2 as YYREEE (reference sequence). The CDR3 sequence is 14 residues long. CDR3 bases: TGTGCCAGCAGCCCCGGGGCGGGCATCTACGAGCAGTACTTC. This codes for CASSPGAGIYEQYF.

This clonotype was seen many times. The chain links TRBV20-1 to TRBJ2-6; the D is unclear. This CDR3 is 15 amino acids long. V was shortened by 0 bases and J by 1 base, with 7 bases between the two germline ends. CDR1 is DFQATT and CDR2 is SNEGSKA in the germline V gene (reference sequence). CDR3 nucleotides: TGCAGTGCTAGAGATAGGAATTCTGGGGCCAACGTCCTGACTTTC. Amino acid sequence: CSARDRNSGANVLTF.

In its sample, this clonotype was seen many times. This chain uses TRBV7-2 with TRBJ2-7, with TRBD2 matching over 11 bases. Germline lookup yields CDR1 SGHTA and CDR2 FQGNSA. After removal of 7 bases from V and 3 bases from J, the junction contained 11 bases not matched to a gene. The CDR3 loop spans 16 amino acids. CDR3: CASTIDGGLAGYEQYF. The CDR3 DNA reads as TGTGCCAGCACCATCGATGGAGGACTAGCGGGCTACGAGCAGTACTTC.

This clonotype has a count of ten or more. V gene TRBV5-1 combines with J gene TRBJ2-3; D perhaps matches TRBD1 (5 bases). Trimming removed 2 bases at V and 2 bases at J, with 9 bases between. Germline CDR1 reads SGHRS; CDR2 reads YFSETQ. This CDR3 has 14 amino acids. The CDR3 DNA reads TGCGCCAGCAGCTTACAGGAGCACACAGATACGCAGTATTTT. Its translation is CASSLQEHTDTQYF.

This clonotype has ten or more counts. The chain employs TRBV27 and TRBJ2-2; weak D call: TRBD2 (6 bases). This CDR3 is built from 15 residues. With 1 base removed from V and 0 bases from J, the gap between germline ends came to 6 bases. Germline V gives CDR1 MNHEY, CDR2 SMNVEV (reference sequence). CDR3 nucleotides: TGTGCCAGCAGTTTATGGGGGGCGAACACCGGGGAGCTGTTTTTT. It specifies CASSLWGANTGELFF.

This clonotype came up many times. This chain uses TRBV27 with TRBJ2-7; D is unclear. CDR1 is MNHEY, CDR2 SMNVEV, per germline (reference sequence). This CDR3 comprises 15 residues. Trimming stripped 5 bases from V and 0 bases from J, with 14 bases between. In DNA form, the CDR3 reads TGTGCCAGCAGTACACTCGACCGATACTCCTACGAGCAGTACTTC. Protein sequence: CASSTLDRYSYEQYF.

This clonotype was detected ten times or more. The chain couples TRBV20-1 to TRBJ2-2, with D maybe TRBD1 (5 bases). V gave up 0 bases and J gave up 2 bases, with 13 bases separating them. In germline, CDR1 is DFQATT, CDR2 SNEGSKA (reference sequence). The CDR3 sequence is 16 residues long. The CDR3, as DNA: TGCAGTGCTAGAGATTCTCGCCAGGGCAACACCGGGGAGCTGTTTTTT. It translates to CSARDSRQGNTGELFF.